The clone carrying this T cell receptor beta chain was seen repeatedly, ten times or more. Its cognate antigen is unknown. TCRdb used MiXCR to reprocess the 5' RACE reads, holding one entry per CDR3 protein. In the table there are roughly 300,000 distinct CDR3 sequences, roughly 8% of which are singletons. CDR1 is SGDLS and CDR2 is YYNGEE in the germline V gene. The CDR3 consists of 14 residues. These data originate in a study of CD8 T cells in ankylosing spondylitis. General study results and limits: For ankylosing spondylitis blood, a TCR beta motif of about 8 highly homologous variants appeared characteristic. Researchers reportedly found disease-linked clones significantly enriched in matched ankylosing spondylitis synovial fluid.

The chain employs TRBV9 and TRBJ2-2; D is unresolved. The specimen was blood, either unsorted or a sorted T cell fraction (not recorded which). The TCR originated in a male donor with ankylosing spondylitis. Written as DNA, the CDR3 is TGTGCAGGCTCGAAAGGGCGGCGCTCCGGGGAGCTGTTTTTT. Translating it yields CAGSKGRRSGELFF.